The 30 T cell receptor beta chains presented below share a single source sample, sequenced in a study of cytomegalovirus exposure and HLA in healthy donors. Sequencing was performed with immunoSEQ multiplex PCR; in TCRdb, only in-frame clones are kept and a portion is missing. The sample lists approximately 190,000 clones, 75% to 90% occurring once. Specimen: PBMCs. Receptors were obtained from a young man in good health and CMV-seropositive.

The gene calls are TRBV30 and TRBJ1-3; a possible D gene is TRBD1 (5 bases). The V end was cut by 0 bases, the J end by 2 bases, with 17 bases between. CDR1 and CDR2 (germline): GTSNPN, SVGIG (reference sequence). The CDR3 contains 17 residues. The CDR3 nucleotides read TGTGCCTGGAGTGTACTGGGGAGGGGCCCTCCTGGAAACACCATATATTTT. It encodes CAWSVLGRGPPGNTIYF.

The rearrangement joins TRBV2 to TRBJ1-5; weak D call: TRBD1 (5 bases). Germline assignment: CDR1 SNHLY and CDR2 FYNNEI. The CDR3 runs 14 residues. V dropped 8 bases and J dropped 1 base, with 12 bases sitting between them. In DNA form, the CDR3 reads TGTGCCAGCGGGGGGGGTCTGAGCAATCAGCCCCAGCATTTT. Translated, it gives CASGGGLSNQPQHF.

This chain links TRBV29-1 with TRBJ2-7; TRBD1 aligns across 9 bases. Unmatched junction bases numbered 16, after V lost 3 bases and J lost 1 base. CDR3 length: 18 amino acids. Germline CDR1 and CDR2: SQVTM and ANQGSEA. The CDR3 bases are TGCAGCGTTGACGGCCGGGACAGGGACTCCCATGGGTCCTACGAGCAGTACTTC. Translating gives CSVDGRDRDSHGSYEQYF.

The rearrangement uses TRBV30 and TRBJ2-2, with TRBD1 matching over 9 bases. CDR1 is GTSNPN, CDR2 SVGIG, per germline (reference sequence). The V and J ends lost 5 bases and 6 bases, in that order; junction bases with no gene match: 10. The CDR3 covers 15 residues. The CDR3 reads CAWESARQGAGELFF. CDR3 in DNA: TGTGCCTGGGAATCTGCCCGACAGGGGGCCGGGGAGCTGTTTTTT. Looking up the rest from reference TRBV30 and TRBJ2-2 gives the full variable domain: SQTIHQWPATLVQPVGSPLSLECTVEGTSNPNLYWYRQAAGRGLQLLFYSVGIGQISSEVPQNLSASRPQDRQFILSSKKLLLSDSGFYLCAWESARQGAGELFFGEGSRLTVL.

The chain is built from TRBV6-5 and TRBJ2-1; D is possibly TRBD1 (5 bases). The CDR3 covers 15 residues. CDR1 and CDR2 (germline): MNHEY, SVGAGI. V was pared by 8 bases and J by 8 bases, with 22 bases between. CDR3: CASLQDSLFIDEQFF. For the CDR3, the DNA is TGTGCCAGCCTGCAAGACAGCCTTTTTATCGATGAGCAGTTCTTC.

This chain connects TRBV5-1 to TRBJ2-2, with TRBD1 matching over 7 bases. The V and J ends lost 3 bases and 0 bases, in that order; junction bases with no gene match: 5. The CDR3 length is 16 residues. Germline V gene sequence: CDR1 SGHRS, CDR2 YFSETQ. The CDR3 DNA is TGCGCCAGCAGCTACAGAGGACAGGCGAACACCGGGGAGCTGTTTTTT. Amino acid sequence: CASSYRGQANTGELFF.

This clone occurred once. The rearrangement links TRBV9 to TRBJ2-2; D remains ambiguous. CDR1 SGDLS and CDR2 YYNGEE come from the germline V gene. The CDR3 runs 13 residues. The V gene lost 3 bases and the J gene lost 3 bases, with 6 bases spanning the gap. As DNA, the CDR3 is TGTGCCAGCAGCGCCTTATACACCGGGGAGCTGTTTTTT. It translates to CASSALYTGELFF.

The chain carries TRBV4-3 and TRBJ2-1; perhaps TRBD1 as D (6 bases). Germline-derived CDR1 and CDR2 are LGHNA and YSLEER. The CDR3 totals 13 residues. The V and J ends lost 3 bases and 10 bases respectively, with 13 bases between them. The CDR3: CASSQGARGEQFF. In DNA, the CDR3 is TGCGCCAGCAGCCAGGGGGCGAGGGGGGAGCAGTTCTTC.

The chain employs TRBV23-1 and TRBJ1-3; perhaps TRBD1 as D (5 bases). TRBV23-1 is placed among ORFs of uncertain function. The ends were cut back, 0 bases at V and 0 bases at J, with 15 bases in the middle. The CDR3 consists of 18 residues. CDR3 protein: CASSQSGGLPYSGNTIYF. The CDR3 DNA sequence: TGCGCCAGCAGTCAATCCGGGGGACTACCATACTCTGGAAACACCATATATTTT.

CDR3 region: CSVEDLLGQGARQGNEKLFF. CDR3 sequence (DNA): TGCAGCGTTGAAGATCTTTTGGGACAGGGGGCGCGTCAGGGTAATGAAAAACTGTTTTTT. The chain joins TRBV29-1 to TRBJ1-4, with 12 bases identical to TRBD1. This CDR3 is built from 20 residues. Trimming cost V 0 bases and J 4 bases; bases outside gene matches: 15. The V gene's germline CDR1 is SQVTM and CDR2 ANQGSEA.

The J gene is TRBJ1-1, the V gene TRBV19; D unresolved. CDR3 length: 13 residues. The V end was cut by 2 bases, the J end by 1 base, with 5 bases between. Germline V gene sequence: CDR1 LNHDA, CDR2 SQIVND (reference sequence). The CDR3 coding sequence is TGTGCCAGTAGTATATCCAAGAACACTGAAGCTTTCTTT. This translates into CASSISKNTEAFF.

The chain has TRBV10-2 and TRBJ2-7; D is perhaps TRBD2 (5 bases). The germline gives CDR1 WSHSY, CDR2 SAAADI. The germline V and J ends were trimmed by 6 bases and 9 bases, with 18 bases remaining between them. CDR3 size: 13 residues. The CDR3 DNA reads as TGCGCCAGCAGGGGCGGGCGGGCCTCAGGGCAGTACTTC. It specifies CASRGGRASGQYF.

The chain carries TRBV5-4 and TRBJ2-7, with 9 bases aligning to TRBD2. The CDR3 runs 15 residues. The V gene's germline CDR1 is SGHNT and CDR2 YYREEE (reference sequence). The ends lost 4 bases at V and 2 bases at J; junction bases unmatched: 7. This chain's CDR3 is CASSRLADLPYEQYF. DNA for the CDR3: TGTGCCAGCAGCCGACTAGCGGACTTGCCCTACGAGCAGTACTTC.

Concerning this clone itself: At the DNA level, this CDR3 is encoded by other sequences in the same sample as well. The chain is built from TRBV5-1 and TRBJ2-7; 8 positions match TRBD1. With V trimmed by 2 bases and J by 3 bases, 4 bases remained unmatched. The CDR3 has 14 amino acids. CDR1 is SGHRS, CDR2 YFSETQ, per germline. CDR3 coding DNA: TGCGCCAGCAGCTTCGGTGACAGGGGCTACGAGCAGTACTTC. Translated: CASSFGDRGYEQYF.

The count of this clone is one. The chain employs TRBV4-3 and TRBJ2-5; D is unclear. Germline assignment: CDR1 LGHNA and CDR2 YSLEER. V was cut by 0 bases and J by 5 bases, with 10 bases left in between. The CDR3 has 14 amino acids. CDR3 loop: CASSQDYNGETQYF. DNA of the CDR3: TGCGCCAGCAGCCAAGATTATAACGGGGAGACCCAGTACTTC.

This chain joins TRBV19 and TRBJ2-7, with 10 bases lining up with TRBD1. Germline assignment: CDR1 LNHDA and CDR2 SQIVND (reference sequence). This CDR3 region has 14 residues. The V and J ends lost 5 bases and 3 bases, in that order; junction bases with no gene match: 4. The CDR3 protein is CASSPRTGGYEQYF. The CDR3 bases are TGTGCCAGTAGTCCCCGGACAGGGGGCTACGAGCAGTACTTC.

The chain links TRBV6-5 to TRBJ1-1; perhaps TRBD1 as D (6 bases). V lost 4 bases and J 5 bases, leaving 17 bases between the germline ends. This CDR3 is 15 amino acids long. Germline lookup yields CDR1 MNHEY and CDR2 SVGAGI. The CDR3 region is CASSSGWGPSTEAFF. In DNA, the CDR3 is TGTGCCAGCAGTTCGGGCTGGGGGCCGAGTACTGAAGCTTTCTTT.

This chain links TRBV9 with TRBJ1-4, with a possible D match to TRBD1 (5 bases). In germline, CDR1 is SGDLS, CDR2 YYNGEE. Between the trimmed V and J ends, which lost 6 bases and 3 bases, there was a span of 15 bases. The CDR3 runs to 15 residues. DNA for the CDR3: TGTGCCAGCACCCTAGGGCAGGGCCCTAATGAAAAACTGTTTTTT. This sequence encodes CASTLGQGPNEKLFF.

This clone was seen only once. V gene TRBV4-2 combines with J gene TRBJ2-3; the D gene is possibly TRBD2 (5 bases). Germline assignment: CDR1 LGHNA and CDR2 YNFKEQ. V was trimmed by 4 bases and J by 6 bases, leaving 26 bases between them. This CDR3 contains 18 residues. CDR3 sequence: CASSLSSGLGFLPDTQYF. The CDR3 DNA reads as TGTGCCAGCAGCCTATCAAGCGGTCTGGGGTTCTTACCGGATACGCAGTATTTT.

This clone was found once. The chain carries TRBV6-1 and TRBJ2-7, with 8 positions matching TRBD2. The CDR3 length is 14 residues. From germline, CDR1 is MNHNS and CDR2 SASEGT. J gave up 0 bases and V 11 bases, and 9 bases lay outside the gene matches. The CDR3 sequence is CAAMPAGASYEQYF. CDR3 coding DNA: TGTGCCGCAATGCCAGCGGGGGCCTCCTACGAGCAGTACTTC.

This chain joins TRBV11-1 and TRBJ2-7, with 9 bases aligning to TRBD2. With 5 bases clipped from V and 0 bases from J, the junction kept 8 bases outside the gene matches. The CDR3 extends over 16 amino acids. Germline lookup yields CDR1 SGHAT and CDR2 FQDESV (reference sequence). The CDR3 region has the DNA TGTGCCAGCAGCCCTCAGACTAGCGGTAGCTCCTACGAGCAGTACTTC. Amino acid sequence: CASSPQTSGSSYEQYF.

The CDR3, as DNA: TGTGCCAGCAGTTACTCGGACAGGGGGTATGGCTACACCTTC. It encodes CASSYSDRGYGYTF. This chain connects TRBV6-5 to TRBJ1-2; TRBD1 matches 10 bases. Looked up from germline, CDR1 is MNHEY and CDR2 is SVGAGI. V lost 0 bases, J lost 5 bases, and 0 bases stayed unmatched. The CDR3 consists of 14 residues.

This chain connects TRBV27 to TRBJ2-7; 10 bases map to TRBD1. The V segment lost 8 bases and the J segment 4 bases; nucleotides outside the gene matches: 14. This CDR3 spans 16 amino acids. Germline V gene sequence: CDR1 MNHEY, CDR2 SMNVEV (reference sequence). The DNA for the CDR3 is TGTGCCAGCTACCCGATCGGGGGACAGGGGACGTACGAGCAGTACTTC. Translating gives CASYPIGGQGTYEQYF.

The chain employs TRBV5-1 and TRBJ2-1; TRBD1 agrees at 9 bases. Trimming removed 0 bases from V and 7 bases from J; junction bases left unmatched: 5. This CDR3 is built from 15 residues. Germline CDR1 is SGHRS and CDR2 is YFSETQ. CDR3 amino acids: CASSLDRGRINEQFF. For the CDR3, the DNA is TGCGCCAGCAGCTTGGACAGGGGGCGGATTAATGAGCAGTTCTTC.

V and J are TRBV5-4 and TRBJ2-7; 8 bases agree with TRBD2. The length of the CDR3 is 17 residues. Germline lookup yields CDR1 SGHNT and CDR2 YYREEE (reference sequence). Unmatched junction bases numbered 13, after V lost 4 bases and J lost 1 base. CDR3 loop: CASSRAGVGNRSYEQYF. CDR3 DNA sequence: TGTGCCAGCAGCCGAGCGGGAGTGGGTAACAGGTCCTACGAGCAGTACTTC.

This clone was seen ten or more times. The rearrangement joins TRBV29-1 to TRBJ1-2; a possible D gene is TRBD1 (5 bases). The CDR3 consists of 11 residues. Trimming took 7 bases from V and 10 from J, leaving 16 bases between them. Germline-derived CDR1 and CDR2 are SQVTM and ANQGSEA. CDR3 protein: CSATPLDIYTF. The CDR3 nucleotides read TGCAGCGCCACGCCCTTGGACATCTACACCTTC.

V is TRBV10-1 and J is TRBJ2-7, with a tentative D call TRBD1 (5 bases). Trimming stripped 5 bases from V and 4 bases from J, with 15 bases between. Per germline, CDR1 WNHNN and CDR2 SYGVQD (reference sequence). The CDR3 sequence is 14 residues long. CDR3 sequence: CASSPEGAVYEQYF. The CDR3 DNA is TGCGCCAGCAGTCCCGAAGGGGCGGTTTACGAGCAGTACTTC.

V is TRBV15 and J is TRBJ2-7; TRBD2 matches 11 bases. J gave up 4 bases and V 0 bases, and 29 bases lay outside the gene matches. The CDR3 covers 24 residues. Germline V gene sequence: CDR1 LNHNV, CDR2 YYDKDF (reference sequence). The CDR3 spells CATSRDDAQRSGTYEGLAVYEQYF. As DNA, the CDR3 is TGTGCCACCAGCAGAGATGATGCTCAGAGGTCGGGGACGTACGAGGGACTAGCGGTATACGAGCAGTACTTC.

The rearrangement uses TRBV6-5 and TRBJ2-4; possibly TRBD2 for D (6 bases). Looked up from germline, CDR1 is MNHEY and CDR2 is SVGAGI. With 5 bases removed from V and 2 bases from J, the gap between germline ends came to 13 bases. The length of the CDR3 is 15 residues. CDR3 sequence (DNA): TGTGCCAGCAGTCGGAGTAGCGGAACCAAAAACATTCAGTACTTC. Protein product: CASSRSSGTKNIQYF.

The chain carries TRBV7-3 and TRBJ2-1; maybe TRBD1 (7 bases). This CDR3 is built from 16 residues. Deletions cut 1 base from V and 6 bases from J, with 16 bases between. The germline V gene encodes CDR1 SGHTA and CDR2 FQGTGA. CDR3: CASSLKGASVFNEQFF. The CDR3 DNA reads TGTGCCAGCAGCTTAAAGGGGGCTAGCGTATTCAATGAGCAGTTCTTC.